The 4 T cell receptor beta chains given below trace back to one sample, sequenced in a study of blood T cell repertoires in COVID-19. TCRdb keeps only in-frame clones here, not all; method: immunoSEQ multiplex PCR. The sample yields around 210,000 clones, around nine tenths seen once. Material: peripheral blood. These receptors all come from a man aged 50 or older with COVID-19, enrolled during active disease.

The chain recombines TRBV6-2 or TRBV6-3 with TRBJ2-5, with a tentative D call TRBD2 (5 bases). The CDR3 loop spans 13 amino acids. Germline V gene lookup returns CDR1 MNHEY and CDR2 SVGEGT. Trimming pared 2 bases from V and 6 bases from J, leaving 10 bases between. The CDR3 loop reads CASSYPERKTQYF. In nucleotides, the CDR3 is TGTGCCAGCAGTTACCCGGAGCGGAAGACCCAGTACTTC.

Regarding this clone: This CDR3 is also generated by other DNA sequences in the sample. The chain uses TRBV7-3 and TRBJ2-3; TRBD2 matches at 12 bases. Germline CDR1 and CDR2: SGHTA and FQGTGA. This CDR3 has 14 residues. Trimming removed 5 bases from V and 6 bases from J; junction bases left unmatched: 3. CDR3 sequence (DNA): TGTGCCAGCAGCCCTGGACTAGCGGGGGATACGCAGTATTTT. Translated, it gives CASSPGLAGDTQYF.

This clone was detected a few times. V and J are TRBV10-1 and TRBJ1-1, with D perhaps TRBD1 (6 bases). In germline, CDR1 is WNHNN, CDR2 SYGVQD (reference sequence). V gave up 6 bases and J gave up 1 base, with 15 bases separating them. The CDR3 sequence is 15 residues long. The CDR3 DNA follows: TGCGCCAGCAGCAGGGACATGGGAGAGAACACTGAAGCTTTCTTT. Encoded protein: CASSRDMGENTEAFF.

V and J are TRBV7-6 and TRBJ2-5; D gene unclear. The CDR3 sequence is 13 residues long. Germline CDR1 is SGHVS and CDR2 is FNYEAQ. V was trimmed by 4 bases and J by 7 bases, leaving 13 bases between them. For the CDR3, the DNA is TGTGCCAGCAGCTCCCAGACAATCGGGACCCAGTACTTC. Its translation: CASSSQTIGTQYF. The full variable domain, in which reference TRBV7-6 and TRBJ2-5 provide the parts outside the CDR3, is GAGVSQSPRYKVTKRGQDVALRCDPISGHVSLYWYRQALGQGPEFLTYFNYEAQQDKSGLPNDRFSAERPEGSISTLTIQRTEQRDSAMYRCASSSQTIGTQYFGPGTRLLVL.